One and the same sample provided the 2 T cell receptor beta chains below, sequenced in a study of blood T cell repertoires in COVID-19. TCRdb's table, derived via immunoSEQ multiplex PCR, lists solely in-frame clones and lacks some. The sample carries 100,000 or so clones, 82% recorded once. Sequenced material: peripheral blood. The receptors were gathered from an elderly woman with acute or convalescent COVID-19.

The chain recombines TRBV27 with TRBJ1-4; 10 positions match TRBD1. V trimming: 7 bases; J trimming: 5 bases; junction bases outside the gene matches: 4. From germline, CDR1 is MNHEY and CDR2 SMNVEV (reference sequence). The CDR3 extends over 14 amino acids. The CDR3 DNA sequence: TGTGCCAGCACGAGGACAGGGGGAAATGAAAAACTGTTTTTT. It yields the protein CASTRTGGNEKLFF.

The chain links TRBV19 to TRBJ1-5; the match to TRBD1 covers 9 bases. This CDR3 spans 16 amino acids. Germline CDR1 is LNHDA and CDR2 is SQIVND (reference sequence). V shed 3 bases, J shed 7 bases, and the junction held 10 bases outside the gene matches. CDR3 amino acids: CASSIRTGEQRQPQHF. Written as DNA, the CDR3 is TGTGCCAGTAGTATTAGGACAGGGGAACAAAGACAGCCCCAGCATTTT. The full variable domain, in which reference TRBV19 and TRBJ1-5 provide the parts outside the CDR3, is DGGITQSPKYLFRKEGQNVTLSCEQNLNHDAMYWYRQDPGQGLRLIYYSQIVNDFQKGDIAEGYSVSREKKESFPLTVTSAQKNPTAFYLCASSIRTGEQRQPQHFGDGTRLSIL.